What follows describes a single T cell receptor beta chain. Sequencing was at deep level. Some clones are missing from TCRdb's copy, which holds only in-frame ones; the method was immunoSEQ multiplex PCR. This sample yields about 560,000 clones, of which roughly four fifths are seen a single time; 9.5% to 15% belongs to the top ten. The sample comes from a study of shared clonotypes between healthy human individuals. Genomic DNA, for the unsorted samples, came from tens of millions of PBMCs. J lost 4 bases, V lost 5 bases, and 7 bases had no gene match. The CDR3 has 13 residues. CDR1 is GTSNPN and CDR2 is SVGIG in the germline V gene (reference sequence).

The sequenced sample was PBMCs. The receptor was isolated from a woman between 40 and 50 years old in good health. Some clones in this sample may be carry-over from other donors' samples. The rearrangement uses TRBV30 and TRBJ1-2, with 7 bases lining up with TRBD1. CDR3 nucleotides: TGTGCCTGGTCGATCTCAGGGGGCTATGGCTACACCTTC. As protein: CAWSISGGYGYTF.